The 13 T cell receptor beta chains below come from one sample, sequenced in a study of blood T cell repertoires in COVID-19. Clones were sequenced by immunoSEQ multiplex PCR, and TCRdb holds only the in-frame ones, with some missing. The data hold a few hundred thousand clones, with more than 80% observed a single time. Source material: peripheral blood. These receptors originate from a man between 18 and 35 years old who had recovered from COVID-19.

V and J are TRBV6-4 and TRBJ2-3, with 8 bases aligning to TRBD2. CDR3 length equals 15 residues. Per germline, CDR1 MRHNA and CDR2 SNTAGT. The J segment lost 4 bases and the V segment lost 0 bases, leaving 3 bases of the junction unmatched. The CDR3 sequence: CASSDSAGGADTQYF. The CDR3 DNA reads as TGTGCCAGCAGTGACTCGGCGGGGGGAGCAGATACGCAGTATTTT.

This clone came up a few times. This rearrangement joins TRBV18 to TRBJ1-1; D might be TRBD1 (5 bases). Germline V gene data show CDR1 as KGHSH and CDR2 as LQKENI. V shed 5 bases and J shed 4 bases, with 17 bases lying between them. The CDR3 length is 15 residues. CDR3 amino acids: CASSSPGVGGTEAFF. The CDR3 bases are TGTGCCAGCTCATCTCCCGGGGTGGGGGGCACTGAAGCTTTCTTT.

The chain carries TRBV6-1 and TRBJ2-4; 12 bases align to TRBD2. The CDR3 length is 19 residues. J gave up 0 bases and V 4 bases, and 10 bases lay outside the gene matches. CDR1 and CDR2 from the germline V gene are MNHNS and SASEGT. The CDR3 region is CASSGRLAGENLAKNIQYF. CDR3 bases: TGTGCCAGCAGTGGCCGACTAGCGGGGGAGAACCTAGCCAAAAACATTCAGTACTTC.

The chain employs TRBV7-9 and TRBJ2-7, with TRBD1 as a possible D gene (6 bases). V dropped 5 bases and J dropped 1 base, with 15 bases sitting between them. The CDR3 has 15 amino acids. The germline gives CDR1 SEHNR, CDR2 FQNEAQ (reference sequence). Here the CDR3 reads CASSHRDTSSYEQYF. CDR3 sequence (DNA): TGTGCCAGCAGCCACCGGGACACCTCGTCCTACGAGCAGTACTTC.

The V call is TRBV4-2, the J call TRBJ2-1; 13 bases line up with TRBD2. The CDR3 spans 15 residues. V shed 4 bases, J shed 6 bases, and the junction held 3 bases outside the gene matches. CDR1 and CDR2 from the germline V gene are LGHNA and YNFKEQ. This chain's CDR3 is CASSPGLAGINEQFF. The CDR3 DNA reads TGTGCCAGCAGCCCGGGACTAGCGGGAATCAATGAGCAGTTCTTC.

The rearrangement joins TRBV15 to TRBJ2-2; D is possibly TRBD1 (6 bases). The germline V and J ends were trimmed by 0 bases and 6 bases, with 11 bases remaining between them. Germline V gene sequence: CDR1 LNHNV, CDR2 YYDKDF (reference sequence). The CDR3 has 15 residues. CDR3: CATSREQGVAGELFF. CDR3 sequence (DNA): TGTGCCACCAGCAGAGAACAGGGTGTCGCCGGGGAGCTGTTTTTT.

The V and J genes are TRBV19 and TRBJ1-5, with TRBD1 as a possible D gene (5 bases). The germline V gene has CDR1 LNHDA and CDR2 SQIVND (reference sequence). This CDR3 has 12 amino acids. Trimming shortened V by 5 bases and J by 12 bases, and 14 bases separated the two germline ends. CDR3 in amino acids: CASSPQTEDQHF. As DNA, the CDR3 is TGTGCCAGTAGTCCTCAGACAGAAGACCAGCATTTT.

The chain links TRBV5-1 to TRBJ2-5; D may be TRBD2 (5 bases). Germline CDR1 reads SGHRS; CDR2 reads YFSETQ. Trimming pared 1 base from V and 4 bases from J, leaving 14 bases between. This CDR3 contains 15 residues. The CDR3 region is CASSLNGQEGETQYF. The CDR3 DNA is TGCGCCAGCAGCTTGAACGGCCAAGAGGGAGAGACCCAGTACTTC.

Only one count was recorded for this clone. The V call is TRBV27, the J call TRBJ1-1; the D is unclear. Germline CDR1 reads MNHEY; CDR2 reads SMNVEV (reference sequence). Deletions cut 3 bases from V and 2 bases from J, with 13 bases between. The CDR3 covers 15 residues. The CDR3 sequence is CASSFLSTANTEAFF. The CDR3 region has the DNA TGTGCCAGCAGTTTCCTGTCTACAGCTAACACTGAAGCTTTCTTT.

CDR3 coding DNA: TGTGCCAGCAGTTACCAGGGGGGAGGTGAAAAACTGTTTTTT. It specifies CASSYQGGGEKLFF. V and J are TRBV6-2 or TRBV6-3 and TRBJ1-4; 7 bases fit TRBD1. This CDR3 comprises 14 residues. The germline V gene has CDR1 MNHEY and CDR2 SVGEGT. V was pared by 2 bases and J by 7 bases, with 4 bases of the junction left unmatched.

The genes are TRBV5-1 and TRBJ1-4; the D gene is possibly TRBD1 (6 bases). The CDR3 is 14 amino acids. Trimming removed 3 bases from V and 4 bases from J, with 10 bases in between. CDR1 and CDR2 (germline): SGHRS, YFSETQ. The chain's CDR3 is CASSSQGFNEKLFF. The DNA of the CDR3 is TGCGCCAGCAGCTCACAGGGCTTTAATGAAAAACTGTTTTTT.

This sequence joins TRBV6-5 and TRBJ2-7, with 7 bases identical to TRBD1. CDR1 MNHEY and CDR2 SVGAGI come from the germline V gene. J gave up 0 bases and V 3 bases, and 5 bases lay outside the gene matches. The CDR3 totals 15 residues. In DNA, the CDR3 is TGTGCCAGCAGTTATTGGGACAGAGGCTCCTACGAGCAGTACTTC. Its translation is CASSYWDRGSYEQYF.

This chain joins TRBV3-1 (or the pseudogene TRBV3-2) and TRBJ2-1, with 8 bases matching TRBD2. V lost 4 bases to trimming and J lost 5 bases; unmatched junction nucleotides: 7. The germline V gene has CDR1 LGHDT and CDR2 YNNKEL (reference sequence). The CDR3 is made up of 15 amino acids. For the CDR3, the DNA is TGTGCCAGCAGCCGGGTAGCGGGACTACACAATGAGCAGTTCTTC. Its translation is CASSRVAGLHNEQFF.